These 10 T cell receptor beta chains share one sample of origin, sequenced in a study of T cell changes during pregnancy in multiple sclerosis. Sequencing used immunoSEQ multiplex PCR; TCRdb keeps in-frame clones, though not all of them. The sample carries about 98,000 clones, about 90% recorded once. The sample was peripheral blood, taken after pregnancy. The receptor set was obtained from a female donor in good health, enrolled as a control in a pregnancy study.

The genes are TRBV27 and TRBJ2-1, with 13 positions matching TRBD2. Looked up from germline, CDR1 is MNHEY and CDR2 is SMNVEV (reference sequence). The CDR3 runs 15 residues. The V gene end was trimmed by 6 bases and the J gene end by 6 bases; junction bases not matched to a gene: 5. The CDR3 nucleotides are TGTGCCAGCAGAATACTAGCGGGGGGGCTCAATGAGCAGTTCTTC. It yields the protein CASRILAGGLNEQFF.

The chain has TRBV21-1 and TRBJ2-3; the table's D call of TRBD1 was not tested on the DNA. TRBV21-1 is reported as a pseudogene. The CDR3 is 19 residues long. The CDR3 sequence is CASSKESVSRDRGTDTQYF. CDR3 nucleotides: TGTGCCAGCAGCAAAGAGTCGGTTTCCCGGGACAGGGGAACAGATACGCAGTATTTT.

The chain recombines TRBV19 with TRBJ1-5, with a weak D call TRBD1 (6 bases). This CDR3 has 13 residues. Germline-derived CDR1 and CDR2 are LNHDA and SQIVND (reference sequence). V was pared by 10 bases and J by 6 bases, with 16 bases between. The CDR3 DNA is TGTGCCACGGAGGGGGGGCCCCGTCAGCCCCAGCATTTT. This sequence encodes CATEGGPRQPQHF.

The CDR3 sequence is CASSIEGRQGGKAFF. In DNA form, the CDR3 reads TGTGCCAGTAGTATAGAGGGAAGGCAGGGTGGGAAGGCTTTCTTT. This chain joins TRBV19 and TRBJ1-1; D is possibly TRBD1 (5 bases). CDR1 LNHDA and CDR2 SQIVND come from the germline V gene (reference sequence). The CDR3 totals 15 residues. V dropped 0 bases and J dropped 11 bases, with 19 bases sitting between them. Looking up the rest from reference TRBV19 and TRBJ1-1 gives the full variable domain: DGGITQSPKYLFRKEGQNVTLSCEQNLNHDAMYWYRQDPGQGLRLIYYSQIVNDFQKGDIAEGYSVSREKKESFPLTVTSAQKNPTAFYLCASSIEGRQGGKAFFGQGTRLTVV.

The rearrangement joins TRBV6-5 to TRBJ1-2; possible D gene TRBD1, 5 bases. The V end was cut by 0 bases, the J end by 6 bases, with 14 bases between. This CDR3 contains 15 residues. CDR1 and CDR2 from the germline V gene are MNHEY and SVGAGI. The CDR3 here is CASSYSWSAGDGYTF. For the CDR3, the DNA is TGTGCCAGCAGTTACTCGTGGTCGGCGGGGGATGGCTACACCTTC.

The V call is TRBV13, the J call TRBJ1-3; D is ambiguous. The CDR3 spans 15 residues. Germline V gene sequence: CDR1 PRHDT, CDR2 FYEKMQ (reference sequence). Trimming shortened V by 5 bases and J by 2 bases, and 13 bases separated the two germline ends. CDR3 in DNA: TGTGCCAGCAGCGCCTCCCAAGAGCCTGGAAACACCATATATTTT. This translates into CASSASQEPGNTIYF.

J is TRBJ1-2 and V is TRBV27, with D maybe TRBD1 (5 bases). Germline CDR1 reads MNHEY; CDR2 reads SMNVEV (reference sequence). There are 13 residues in the CDR3. Trimming pared 0 bases from V and 8 bases from J, leaving 10 bases between. CDR3: CASSLSGQAGYTF. For the CDR3, the DNA is TGTGCCAGCAGTTTATCGGGGCAGGCGGGCTACACCTTC.

This clone came up once. This rearrangement joins TRBV2 to TRBJ2-3; perhaps TRBD2 as D (5 bases). Trimming stripped 3 bases from V and 2 bases from J, with 9 bases between. Germline V gene sequence: CDR1 SNHLY, CDR2 FYNNEI. CDR3 size: 14 residues. CDR3 nucleotides: TGTGCCAGCAGTGAGAGGGTTGACACAGATACGCAGTATTTT. This sequence encodes CASSERVDTDTQYF. The complete variable domain, with remaining parts taken from reference TRBV2 and TRBJ2-3, reads EPEVTQTPSHQVTQMGQEVILRCVPISNHLYFYWYRQILGQKVEFLVSFYNNEISEKSEIFDDQFSVERPDGSNFTLKIRSTKLEDSAMYFCASSERVDTDTQYFGPGTRLTVL.

The chain links TRBV18 to TRBJ1-2; D gene uncertain. The CDR3 runs to 13 residues. Trimming removed 2 bases from V and 7 bases from J, with 11 bases in between. Germline CDR1 is KGHSH and CDR2 is LQKENI. This CDR3 is CASSPGLEGGYTF. DNA of the CDR3: TGTGCCAGCTCACCAGGGCTGGAGGGTGGCTACACCTTC. Using reference TRBV18 and TRBJ1-2 for the parts outside the CDR3, the full variable domain is NAGVMQNPRHLVRRRGQEARLRCSPMKGHSHVYWYRQLPEEGLKFMVYLQKENIIDESGMPKERFSAEFPKEGPSILRIQQVVRGDSAAYFCASSPGLEGGYTFGSGTRLTVV.

The CDR3 reads CASSLRGVRTDTQYF. The CDR3 DNA is TGCGCCAGCAGCTTGAGGGGTGTTCGCACAGATACGCAGTATTTT. The chain joins TRBV5-1 to TRBJ2-3; a possible D gene is TRBD1 (5 bases). The germline V and J ends were trimmed by 1 base and 1 base, with 10 bases remaining between them. The CDR3 totals 15 residues. Germline V lookup: CDR1 SGHRS, CDR2 YFSETQ.